A selection of T cell receptor beta chains follows, all from one sample in a study of T-cell memory formation after mild COVID-19. TCRdb processed the 5' RACE reads anew with MiXCR; each CDR3 protein has one entry. This sample yields hundreds of thousands of distinct CDR3 sequences, of which roughly 17% are seen a single time; roughly 8.2% belongs to the top ten. Sequencing was performed on PBMCs or a T cell subset sorted from them (not recorded which). The receptors were gathered from an adult woman who had mild COVID-19 (a few samples of this study predate the infection). Cell type and time point are not known. Each CDR3 is given with its conserved first and last residue. A D gene is named only where the DNA matches it firmly. Some rows have no size entry. The others give once, few or many, or a class for an expanded clone.

J gene: TRBJ2-7; V gene: TRBV29-1; clone size: -; D gene: TRBD1; CDR3 protein: CSGRWDRGPSYEQYF; CDR3 DNA: TGCAGCGGCCGTTGGGACAGGGGGCCTTCTTACGAGCAGTACTTC
J gene: TRBJ2-3; V gene: TRBV7-2; clone size: many; D gene: -; CDR3 protein: CASSLSRDTQYF; CDR3 DNA: TGTGCCAGCAGCTTAAGCAGAGATACGCAGTATTTT
J gene: TRBJ2-5; V gene: TRBV6-2/TRBV6-3; clone size: few; D gene: TRBD2; CDR3 protein: CASSYLTGRVQETQYF; CDR3 DNA: TGTGCCAGCAGTTACCTCACGGGGAGGGTCCAAGAGACCCAGTACTTC
J gene: TRBJ1-1; V gene: TRBV10-3; clone size: -; D gene: TRBD1; CDR3 protein: CAIRTGGPMNTEAFF; CDR3 DNA: TGTGCCATCAGGACAGGGGGCCCCATGAACACTGAAGCTTTCTTT
J gene: TRBJ1-1; V gene: TRBV10-2; clone size: -; D gene: TRBD1; CDR3 protein: CASRKTGVGTEAFF; CDR3 DNA: TGCGCCAGCAGGAAAACAGGGGTCGGTACTGAAGCTTTCTTT
J gene: TRBJ1-2; V gene: TRBV7-2; clone size: -; D gene: -; CDR3 protein: CASSLGGGAGGYTF; CDR3 DNA: TGTGCCAGCAGCTTAGGTGGGGGCGCTGGGGGCTACACCTTC
J gene: TRBJ2-7; V gene: TRBV12-3/TRBV12-4; clone size: few; D gene: TRBD2; CDR3 protein: CASSKRGGTYEQYF; CDR3 DNA: TGTGCCAGCAGTAAGCGGGGTGGCACCTACGAGCAGTACTTC
J gene: TRBJ1-6; V gene: TRBV20-1; clone size: few; D gene: -; CDR3 protein: CSARDMTQIDNSPLHF; CDR3 DNA: TGCAGTGCTAGAGATATGACCCAGATTGATAATTCACCCCTCCACTTT
J gene: TRBJ2-1; V gene: TRBV5-1; clone size: few; D gene: -; CDR3 protein: CASSWGSSPINEQFF; CDR3 DNA: TGCGCCAGCAGCTGGGGAAGTTCTCCTATCAATGAGCAGTTCTTC
J gene: TRBJ1-6; V gene: TRBV19; clone size: many; D gene: TRBD1; CDR3 protein: CASTLGQGGSPLHF; CDR3 DNA: TGTGCCAGTACTTTGGGACAGGGTGGTTCACCCCTCCACTTT
J gene: TRBJ1-2; V gene: TRBV12-3/TRBV12-4; clone size: few; D gene: -; CDR3 protein: CASTADRTLGGYTF; CDR3 DNA: TGTGCCAGCACCGCCGACCGGACCTTGGGCGGCTACACCTTC
J gene: TRBJ1-1; V gene: TRBV29-1; clone size: few; D gene: TRBD1; CDR3 protein: CSGQRQGSGVNTEAFF; CDR3 DNA: TGCAGCGGTCAACGACAGGGTTCAGGGGTGAACACTGAAGCTTTCTTT
J gene: TRBJ1-1; V gene: TRBV28; clone size: once; D gene: TRBD1; CDR3 protein: CAIQGATEAFF; CDR3 DNA: TGTGCCATACAGGGGGCGACTGAAGCTTTCTTT
J gene: TRBJ2-7; V gene: TRBV27; clone size: -; D gene: -; CDR3 protein: CASGQLGQGHTGDEQYF; CDR3 DNA: TGTGCCAGCGGACAATTGGGGCAGGGGCACACCGGGGACGAGCAGTACTTC
J gene: TRBJ2-1; V gene: TRBV20-1; clone size: -; D gene: TRBD1; CDR3 protein: CSALTGANQGNEQFF; CDR3 DNA: TGCAGTGCCCTGACAGGGGCCAACCAGGGGAATGAGCAGTTCTTC
J gene: TRBJ2-7; V gene: TRBV7-2; clone size: -; D gene: -; CDR3 protein: CASRPKGDYEQYF; CDR3 DNA: TGTGCCAGCAGACCTAAGGGGGACTACGAGCAGTACTTC
J gene: TRBJ1-1; V gene: TRBV18; clone size: -; D gene: -; CDR3 protein: CASSPGQHTEAFF; CDR3 DNA: TGTGCCAGCTCACCAGGACAGCACACTGAAGCTTTCTTT
J gene: TRBJ2-7; V gene: TRBV15; clone size: few; D gene: -; CDR3 protein: CATSPGGTLVYEQYF; CDR3 DNA: TGTGCCACCAGCCCGGGCGGAACACTGGTCTACGAGCAGTACTTC
J gene: TRBJ1-6; V gene: TRBV12-3/TRBV12-4; clone size: -; D gene: -; CDR3 protein: CASSSPWGSSPLHF; CDR3 DNA: TGTGCCAGCAGCTCCCCGTGGGGGAGTTCACCCCTCCACTTT
J gene: TRBJ2-7; V gene: TRBV27; clone size: -; D gene: -; CDR3 protein: CASSIRVPYEQYF; CDR3 DNA: TGTGCCAGCAGTATCAGGGTCCCCTACGAGCAGTACTTC
J gene: TRBJ2-2; V gene: TRBV4-3; clone size: few; D gene: TRBD2; CDR3 protein: CASSQVRASGTGELFF; CDR3 DNA: TGCGCCAGCAGCCAAGTACGAGCTAGCGGAACCGGGGAGCTGTTTTTT
J gene: TRBJ2-1; V gene: TRBV11-2; clone size: -; D gene: TRBD2; CDR3 protein: CASSPRMRELENEQFF; CDR3 DNA: TGTGCCAGCAGCCCTCGGATGCGGGAGTTAGAGAATGAGCAGTTCTTC
J gene: TRBJ1-1; V gene: TRBV29-1; clone size: -; D gene: -; CDR3 protein: CSVEDRGSNTEAFF; CDR3 DNA: TGCAGCGTTGAAGATAGGGGCAGTAACACTGAAGCTTTCTTT
J gene: TRBJ1-3; V gene: TRBV25-1; clone size: many; D gene: -; CDR3 protein: CASSPSGNTIYF; CDR3 DNA: TGTGCCAGCAGCCCGTCTGGAAACACCATATATTTT
J gene: TRBJ2-3; V gene: TRBV9; clone size: -; D gene: TRBD1; CDR3 protein: CASSVQGALDTQYF; CDR3 DNA: TGTGCCAGCAGCGTTCAGGGGGCGCTGGATACGCAGTATTTT
J gene: TRBJ2-3; V gene: TRBV24-1; clone size: few; D gene: -; CDR3 protein: CATSDPSGATDTQYF; CDR3 DNA: TGTGCCACCAGTGATCCATCGGGAGCAACAGATACGCAGTATTTT
J gene: TRBJ1-1; V gene: TRBV15; clone size: few; D gene: -; CDR3 protein: CATSRVLEDTEAFF; CDR3 DNA: TGTGCCACCAGCAGAGTGTTAGAGGACACTGAAGCTTTCTTT
J gene: TRBJ2-5; V gene: TRBV7-9; clone size: -; D gene: -; CDR3 protein: CASSTIRETQYF; CDR3 DNA: TGTGCCAGCAGCACCATCAGAGAGACCCAGTACTTC
J gene: TRBJ2-1; V gene: TRBV7-9; clone size: few; D gene: TRBD2; CDR3 protein: CASSLYSSGYNEQFF; CDR3 DNA: TGTGCCAGCAGCTTATATAGTAGCGGGTACAATGAGCAGTTCTTC
J gene: TRBJ1-1; V gene: TRBV6-2/TRBV6-3; clone size: few; D gene: TRBD1; CDR3 protein: CASRTGTGEAFF; CDR3 DNA: TGTGCCAGCAGGACAGGGACGGGTGAAGCTTTCTTT
J gene: TRBJ2-3; V gene: TRBV29-1; clone size: -; D gene: TRBD2; CDR3 protein: CSVVGTSGTPKFTDTQYF; CDR3 DNA: TGCAGCGTTGTGGGGACTAGCGGAACACCTAAATTCACAGATACGCAGTATTTT
J gene: TRBJ2-2; V gene: TRBV12-5; clone size: many; D gene: -; CDR3 protein: CASGLGPMNTGELFF; CDR3 DNA: TGTGCTAGTGGTTTGGGACCCATGAACACCGGGGAGCTGTTTTTT
J gene: TRBJ2-7; V gene: TRBV19; clone size: few; D gene: -; CDR3 protein: CASSMRVRDEQYF; CDR3 DNA: TGTGCCAGTAGTATGAGGGTTAGAGACGAGCAGTACTTC